The T cell receptor beta chain described here comes from a study of early T cells in non-severe SARS-CoV-2 infection. Overall study: The sequenced material was bulk RNA from unsorted whole blood, and its chains were unpaired. Study-wide findings and caveats: VDJdb-based matching was biased toward anti-spike CD8 responses and missed private and CD4 specificities.

Unique molecular identifiers (one per individual cDNA molecule) were attached. A single record per CDR3 protein comes from TCRdb applying MiXCR to the 5' RACE reads. This table holds 69,000 or so distinct CDR3 sequences, 13% found once. The CDR3 consists of 14 residues. Trimming took off 3 bases at V and 3 bases at J, with 9 bases between the two ends. Per the germline V gene, CDR1 is KGHSH and CDR2 is LQKENI. This clonotype was detected only a few times. Its antigen is currently unknown. The rearrangement joins TRBV18 to TRBJ1-5, with a weak D call TRBD1 (6 bases). This TCR was sampled from an adult who was a healthcare worker with PCR-confirmed SARS-CoV-2 infection or an uninfected control (not recorded which). Sequenced sample: whole blood. The CDR3 region has the DNA TGTGCCAGCTCACCCACAGGGCTCAATCAGCCCCAGCATTTT. Protein product: CASSPTGLNQPQHF.